This T cell receptor (beta chain) was sequenced in a study of blood T cell repertoires in COVID-19. CDR1 is SGHNT, CDR2 YYREEE, per germline (reference sequence). This CDR3 has 15 residues. The V gene end was trimmed by 1 base and the J gene end by 3 bases; junction bases not matched to a gene: 4. Repertoires were generated with immunoSEQ multiplex PCR, while TCRdb's copy carries only in-frame clones and drops some. The sample comprises around 380,000 clones, around 84% of which are singletons, and more than 0.95% rests with the top ten. This rearrangement joins TRBV5-4 to TRBJ2-1; 7 bases fit TRBD2. The clonotype originates from a human donor with acute or convalescent COVID-19. The donor label of this sample is uncertain. The specimen sequenced was peripheral blood. In nucleotides, the CDR3 is TGTGCCAGCAGCTTGACCCTAGCGGACTACAATGAGCAGTTCTTC. Translating it yields CASSLTLADYNEQFF.